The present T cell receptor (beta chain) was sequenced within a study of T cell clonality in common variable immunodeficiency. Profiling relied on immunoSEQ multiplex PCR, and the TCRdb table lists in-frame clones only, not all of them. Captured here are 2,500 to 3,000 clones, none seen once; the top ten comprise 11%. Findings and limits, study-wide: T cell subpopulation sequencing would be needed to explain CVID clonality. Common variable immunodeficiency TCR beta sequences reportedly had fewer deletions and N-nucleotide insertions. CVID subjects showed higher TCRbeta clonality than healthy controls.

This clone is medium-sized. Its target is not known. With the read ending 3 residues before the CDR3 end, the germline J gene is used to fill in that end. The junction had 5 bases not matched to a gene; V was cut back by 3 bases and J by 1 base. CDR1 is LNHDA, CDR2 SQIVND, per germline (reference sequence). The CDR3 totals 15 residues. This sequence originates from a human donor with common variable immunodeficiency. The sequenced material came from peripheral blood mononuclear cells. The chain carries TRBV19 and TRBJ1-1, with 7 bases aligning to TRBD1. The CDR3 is CASSISHRGNTEAFF. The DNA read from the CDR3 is TGTGCCAGTAGTATTAGTCACAGGGGGAACACTGAA.